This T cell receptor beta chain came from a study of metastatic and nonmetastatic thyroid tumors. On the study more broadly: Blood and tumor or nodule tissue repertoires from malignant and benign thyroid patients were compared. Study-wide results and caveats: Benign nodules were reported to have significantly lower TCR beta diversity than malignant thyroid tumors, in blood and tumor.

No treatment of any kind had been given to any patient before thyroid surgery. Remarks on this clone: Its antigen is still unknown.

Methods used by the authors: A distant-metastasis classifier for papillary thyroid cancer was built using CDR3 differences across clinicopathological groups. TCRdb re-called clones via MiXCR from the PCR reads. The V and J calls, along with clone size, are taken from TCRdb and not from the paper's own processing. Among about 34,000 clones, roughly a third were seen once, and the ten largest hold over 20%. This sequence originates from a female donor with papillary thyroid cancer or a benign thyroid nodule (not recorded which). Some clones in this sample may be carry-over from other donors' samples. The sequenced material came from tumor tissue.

CDR3 DNA sequence: TGTGCCAGCAGTTTCGGGTCGATCTATTCACCCCTCCACTTT. Translation gives CASSFGSIYSPLHF. This chain links TRBV27 with TRBJ1-6; D ambiguous. Germline V lookup: CDR1 MNHEY, CDR2 SMNVEV (reference sequence). The ends were cut back, 3 bases at V and 8 bases at J, with 11 bases in the middle. The CDR3 is made up of 14 amino acids.